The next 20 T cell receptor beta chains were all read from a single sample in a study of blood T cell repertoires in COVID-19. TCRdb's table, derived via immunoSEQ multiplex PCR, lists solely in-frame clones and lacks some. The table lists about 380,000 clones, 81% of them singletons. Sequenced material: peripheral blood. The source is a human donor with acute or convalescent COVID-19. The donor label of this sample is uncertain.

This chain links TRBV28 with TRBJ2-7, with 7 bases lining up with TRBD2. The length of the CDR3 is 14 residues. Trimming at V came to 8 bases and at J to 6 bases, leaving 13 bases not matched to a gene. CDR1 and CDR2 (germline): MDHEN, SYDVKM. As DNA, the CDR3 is TGTGCCAGCGGGCCCGGTGCGGGGGTTTTCGAGCAGTACTTC. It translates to CASGPGAGVFEQYF. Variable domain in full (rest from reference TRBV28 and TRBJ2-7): DVKVTQSSRYLVKRTGEKVFLECVQDMDHENMFWYRQDPGLGLRLIYFSYDVKMKEKGDIPEGYSVSREKKERFSLILESASTNQTSMYLCASGPGAGVFEQYFGPGTRLTVT.

The CDR3 loop is CASSIRQGGELFF. CDR3 DNA sequence: TGCGCCAGCAGCATCAGACAGGGCGGGGAGCTGTTTTTT. This chain links TRBV5-1 with TRBJ2-2; 7 bases fit TRBD1. The CDR3 is 13 residues long. Germline CDR1 and CDR2: SGHRS and YFSETQ. J was trimmed by 7 bases and V by 4 bases; bases with no gene match: 4.

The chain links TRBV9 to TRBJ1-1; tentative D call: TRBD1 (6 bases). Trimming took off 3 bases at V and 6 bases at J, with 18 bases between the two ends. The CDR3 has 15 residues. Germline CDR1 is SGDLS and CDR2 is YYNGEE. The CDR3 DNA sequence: TGTGCCAGCAGCGGTCTAGACAGGCTCGGAGCTGAAGCTTTCTTT. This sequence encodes CASSGLDRLGAEAFF.

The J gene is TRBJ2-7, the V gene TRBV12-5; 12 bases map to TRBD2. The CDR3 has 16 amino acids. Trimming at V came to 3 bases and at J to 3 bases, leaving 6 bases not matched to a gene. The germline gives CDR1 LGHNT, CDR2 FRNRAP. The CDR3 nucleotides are TGTGCTAGTGGTTTTGATACTAGCGGGAGGATCTACGAGCAGTACTTC. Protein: CASGFDTSGRIYEQYF.

The DNA of the CDR3 is TGTGCCAGCAGCTTAGAGACTGCTCCATTAGTTGCAACTAATGAAAAACTGTTTTTT. Translation: CASSLETAPLVATNEKLFF. This chain links TRBV7-6 with TRBJ1-4; D call uncertain. The V end was cut by 1 base, the J end by 0 bases, with 18 bases between. The CDR3 contains 19 residues. CDR1 and CDR2 from the germline V gene are SGHVS and FNYEAQ.

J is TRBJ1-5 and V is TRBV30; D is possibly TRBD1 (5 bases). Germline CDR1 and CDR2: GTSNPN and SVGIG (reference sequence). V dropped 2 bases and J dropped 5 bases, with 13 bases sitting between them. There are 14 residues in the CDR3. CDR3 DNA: TGTGCCTGGAGTTTTCAGGGAGGGGATCAGCCCCAGCATTTT. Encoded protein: CAWSFQGGDQPQHF.

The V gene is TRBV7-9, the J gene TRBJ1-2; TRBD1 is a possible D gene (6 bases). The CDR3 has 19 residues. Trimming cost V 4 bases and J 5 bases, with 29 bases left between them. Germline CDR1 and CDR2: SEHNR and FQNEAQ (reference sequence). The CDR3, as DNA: TGTGCCAGCAGCTCCTGGTCTGAACAGGGAATCGGGCTACGGTATGGCTACACCTTC. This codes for CASSSWSEQGIGLRYGYTF. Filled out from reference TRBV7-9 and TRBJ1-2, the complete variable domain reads DTGVSQNPRHKITKRGQNVTFRCDPISEHNRLYWYRQTLGQGPEFLTYFQNEAQLEKSRLLSDRFSAERPKGSFSTLEIQRTEQGDSAMYLCASSSWSEQGIGLRYGYTFGSGTRLTVV.

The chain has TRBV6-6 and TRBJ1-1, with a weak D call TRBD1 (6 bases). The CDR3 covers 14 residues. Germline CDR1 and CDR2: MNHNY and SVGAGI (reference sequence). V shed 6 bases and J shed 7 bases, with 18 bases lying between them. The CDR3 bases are TGTGCCAGCAGCCTCACGGACAGCAGATTTGAAGCTTTCTTT. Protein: CASSLTDSRFEAFF.

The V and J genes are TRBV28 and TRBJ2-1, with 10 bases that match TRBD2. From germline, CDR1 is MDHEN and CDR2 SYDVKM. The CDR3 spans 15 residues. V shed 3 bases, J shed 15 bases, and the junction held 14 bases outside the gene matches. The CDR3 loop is CASSLDPAGGLKAFF. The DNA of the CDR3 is TGTGCCAGCAGTTTGGACCCAGCGGGGGGGCTCAAGGCGTTCTTC.

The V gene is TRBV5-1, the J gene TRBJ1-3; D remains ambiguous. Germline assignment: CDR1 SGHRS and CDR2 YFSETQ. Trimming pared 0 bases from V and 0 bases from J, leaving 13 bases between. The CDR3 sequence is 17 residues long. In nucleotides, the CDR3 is TGCGCCAGCAGCTTGGCCGGGGTGATAAGCTCTGGAAACACCATATATTTT. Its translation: CASSLAGVISSGNTIYF.

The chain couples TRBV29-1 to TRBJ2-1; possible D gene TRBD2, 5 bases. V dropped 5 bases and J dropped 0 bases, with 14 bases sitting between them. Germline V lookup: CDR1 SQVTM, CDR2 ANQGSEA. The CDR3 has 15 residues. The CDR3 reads CSVLKDFRSYNEQFF. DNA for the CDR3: TGCAGCGTTCTAAAGGACTTTCGCTCCTACAATGAGCAGTTCTTC.

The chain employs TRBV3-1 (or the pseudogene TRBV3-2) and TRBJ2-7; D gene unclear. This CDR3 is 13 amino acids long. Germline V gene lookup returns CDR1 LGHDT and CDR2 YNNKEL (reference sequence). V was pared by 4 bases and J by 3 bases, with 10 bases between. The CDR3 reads CASSPQNNYEQYF. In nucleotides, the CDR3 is TGTGCCAGCAGCCCACAGAATAACTACGAGCAGTACTTC.

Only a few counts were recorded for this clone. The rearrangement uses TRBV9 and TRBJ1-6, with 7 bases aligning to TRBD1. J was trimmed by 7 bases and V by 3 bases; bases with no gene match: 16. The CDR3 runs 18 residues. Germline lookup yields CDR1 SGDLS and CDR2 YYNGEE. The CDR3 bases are TGTGCCAGCAGCGGGGGAGCACCGGGACAGCTGTTGAATTCACCCCTCCACTTT. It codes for CASSGGAPGQLLNSPLHF. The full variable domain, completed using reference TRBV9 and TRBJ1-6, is DSGVTQTPKHLITATGQRVTLRCSPRSGDLSVYWYQQSLDQGLQFLIQYYNGEERAKGNILERFSAQQFPDLHSELNLSSLELGDSALYFCASSGGAPGQLLNSPLHFGNGTRLTVT.

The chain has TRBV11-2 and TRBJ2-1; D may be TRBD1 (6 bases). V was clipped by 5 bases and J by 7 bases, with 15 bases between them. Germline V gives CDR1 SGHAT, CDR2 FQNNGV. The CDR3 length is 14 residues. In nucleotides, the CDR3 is TGTGCCAGCAGCCCGTCCGACAGGAGGAATGAGCAGTTCTTC. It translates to CASSPSDRRNEQFF. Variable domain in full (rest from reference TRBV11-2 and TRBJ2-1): EAGVAQSPRYKIIEKRQSVAFWCNPISGHATLYWYQQILGQGPKLLIQFQNNGVVDDSQLPKDRFSAERLKGVDSTLKIQPAKLEDSAVYLCASSPSDRRNEQFFGPGTRLTVL.

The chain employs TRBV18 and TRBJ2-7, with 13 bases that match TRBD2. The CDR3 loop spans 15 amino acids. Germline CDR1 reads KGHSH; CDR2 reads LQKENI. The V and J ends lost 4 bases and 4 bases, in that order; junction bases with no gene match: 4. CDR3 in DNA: TGTGCCAGCTCACGACTAGCGGGGGGACCTTACGAGCAGTACTTC. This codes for CASSRLAGGPYEQYF.

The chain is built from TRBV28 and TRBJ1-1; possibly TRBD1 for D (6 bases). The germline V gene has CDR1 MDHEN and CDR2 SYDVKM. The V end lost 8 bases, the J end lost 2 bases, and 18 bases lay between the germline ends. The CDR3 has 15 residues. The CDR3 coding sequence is TGTGCCAGCCATTACCGACAGGACGGAAACACTGAAGCTTTCTTT. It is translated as CASHYRQDGNTEAFF.

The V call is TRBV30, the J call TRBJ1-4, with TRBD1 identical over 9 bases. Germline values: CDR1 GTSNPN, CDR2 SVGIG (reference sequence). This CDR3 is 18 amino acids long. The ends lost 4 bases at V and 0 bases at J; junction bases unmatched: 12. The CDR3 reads CAWKRRLGQGATNEKLFF. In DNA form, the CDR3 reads TGTGCCTGGAAGAGGAGATTGGGACAGGGAGCAACTAATGAAAAACTGTTTTTT.

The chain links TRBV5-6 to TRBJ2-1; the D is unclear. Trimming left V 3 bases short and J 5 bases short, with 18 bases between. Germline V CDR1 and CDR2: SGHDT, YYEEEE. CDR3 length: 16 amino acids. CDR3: CASSYRRLALNNEQFF. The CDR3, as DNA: TGTGCCAGCAGCTACCGTCGGTTAGCTTTGAACAATGAGCAGTTCTTC. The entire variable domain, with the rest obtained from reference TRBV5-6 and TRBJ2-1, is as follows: DAGVTQSPTHLIKTRGQQVTLRCSPKSGHDTVSWYQQALGQGPQFIFQYYEEEERQRGNFPDRFSGHQFPNYSSELNVNALLLGDSALYLCASSYRRLALNNEQFFGPGTRLTVL.

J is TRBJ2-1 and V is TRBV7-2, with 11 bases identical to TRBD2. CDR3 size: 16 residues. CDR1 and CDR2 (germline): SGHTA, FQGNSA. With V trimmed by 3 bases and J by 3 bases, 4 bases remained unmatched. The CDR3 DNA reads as TGTGCCAGCAGCTTGGCTAGCGGGAGGTTCTACAATGAGCAGTTCTTC. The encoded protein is CASSLASGRFYNEQFF.

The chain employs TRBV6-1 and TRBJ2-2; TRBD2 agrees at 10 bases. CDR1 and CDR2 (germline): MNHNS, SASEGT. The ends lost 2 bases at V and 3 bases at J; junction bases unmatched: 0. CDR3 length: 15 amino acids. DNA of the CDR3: TGTGCCAGCAGTGAACTAGCGGGAGACACCGGGGAGCTGTTTTTT. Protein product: CASSELAGDTGELFF.